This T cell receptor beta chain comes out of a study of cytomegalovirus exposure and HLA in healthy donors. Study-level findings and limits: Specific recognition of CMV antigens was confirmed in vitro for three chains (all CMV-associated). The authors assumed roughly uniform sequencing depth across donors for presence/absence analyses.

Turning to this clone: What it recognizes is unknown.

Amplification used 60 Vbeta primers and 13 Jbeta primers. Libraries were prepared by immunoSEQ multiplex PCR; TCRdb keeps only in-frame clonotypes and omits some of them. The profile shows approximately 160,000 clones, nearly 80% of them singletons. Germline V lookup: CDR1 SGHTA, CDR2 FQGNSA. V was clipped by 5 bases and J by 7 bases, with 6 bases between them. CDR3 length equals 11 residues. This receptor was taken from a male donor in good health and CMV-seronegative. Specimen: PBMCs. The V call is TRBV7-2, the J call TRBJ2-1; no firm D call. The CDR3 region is CASSLSNEQFF. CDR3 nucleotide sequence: TGTGCCAGCAGCCTGTCTAATGAGCAGTTCTTC.